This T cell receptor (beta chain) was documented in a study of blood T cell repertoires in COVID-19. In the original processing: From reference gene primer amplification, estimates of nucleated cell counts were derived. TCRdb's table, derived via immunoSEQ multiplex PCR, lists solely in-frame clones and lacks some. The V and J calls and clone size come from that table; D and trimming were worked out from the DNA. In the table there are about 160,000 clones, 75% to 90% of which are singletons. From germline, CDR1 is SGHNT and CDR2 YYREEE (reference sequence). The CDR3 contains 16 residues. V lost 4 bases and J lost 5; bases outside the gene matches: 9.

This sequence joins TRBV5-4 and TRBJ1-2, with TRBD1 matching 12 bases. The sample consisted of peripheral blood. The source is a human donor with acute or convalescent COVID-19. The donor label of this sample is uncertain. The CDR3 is CASSSGTGGPSYGYTF. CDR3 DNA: TGTGCCAGCAGCAGTGGGACAGGGGGCCCTTCGTATGGCTACACCTTC.